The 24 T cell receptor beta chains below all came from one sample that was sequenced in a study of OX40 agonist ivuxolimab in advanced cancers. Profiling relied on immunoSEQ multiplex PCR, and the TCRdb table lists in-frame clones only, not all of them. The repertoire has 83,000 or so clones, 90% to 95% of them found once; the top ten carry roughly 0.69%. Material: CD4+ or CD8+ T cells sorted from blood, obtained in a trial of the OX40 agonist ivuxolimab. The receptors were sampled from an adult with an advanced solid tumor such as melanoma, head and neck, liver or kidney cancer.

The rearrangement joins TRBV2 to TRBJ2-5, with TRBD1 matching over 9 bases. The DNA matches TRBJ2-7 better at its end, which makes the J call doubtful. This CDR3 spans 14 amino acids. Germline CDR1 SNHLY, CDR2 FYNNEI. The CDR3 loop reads CASRRTGVANEQYF. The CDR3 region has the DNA TGTGCCAGCAGGCGGACAGGGGTCGCCAACGAGCAGTACTTC.

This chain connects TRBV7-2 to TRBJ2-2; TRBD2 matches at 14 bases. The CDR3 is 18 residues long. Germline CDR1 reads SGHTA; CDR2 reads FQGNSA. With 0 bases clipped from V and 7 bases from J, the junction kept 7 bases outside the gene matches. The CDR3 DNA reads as TGTGCCAGCAGCTTAGCTTCGGGACTAGCGGGAGTCGGCGGGGAGCTGTTTTTT. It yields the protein CASSLASGLAGVGGELFF.

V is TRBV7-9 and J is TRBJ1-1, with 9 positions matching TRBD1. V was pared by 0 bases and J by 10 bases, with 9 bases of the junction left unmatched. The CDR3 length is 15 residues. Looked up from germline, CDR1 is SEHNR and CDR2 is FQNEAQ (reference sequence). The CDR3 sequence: CASSLALQGARGAFF. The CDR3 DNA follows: TGTGCCAGCAGCTTAGCTTTACAGGGGGCACGTGGAGCTTTCTTT.

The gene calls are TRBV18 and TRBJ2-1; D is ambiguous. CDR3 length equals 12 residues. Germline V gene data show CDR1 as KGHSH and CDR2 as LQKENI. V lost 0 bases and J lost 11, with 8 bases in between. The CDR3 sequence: CASSPPGPQQFF. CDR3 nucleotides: TGTGCCAGCTCACCACCAGGTCCTCAGCAGTTCTTC.

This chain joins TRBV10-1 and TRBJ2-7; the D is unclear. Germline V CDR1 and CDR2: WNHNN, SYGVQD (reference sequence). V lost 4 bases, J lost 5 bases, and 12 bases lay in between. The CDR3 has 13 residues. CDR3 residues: CASSVVECDEQYF. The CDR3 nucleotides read TGCGCCAGCAGTGTGGTCGAATGTGACGAGCAGTACTTC.

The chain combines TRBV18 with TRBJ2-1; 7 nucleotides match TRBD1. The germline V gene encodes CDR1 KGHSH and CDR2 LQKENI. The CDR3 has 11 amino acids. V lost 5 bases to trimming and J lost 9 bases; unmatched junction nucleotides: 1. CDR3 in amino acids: CASSAGGEQFF. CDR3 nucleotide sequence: TGTGCCAGCTCAGCAGGGGGTGAGCAGTTCTTC.

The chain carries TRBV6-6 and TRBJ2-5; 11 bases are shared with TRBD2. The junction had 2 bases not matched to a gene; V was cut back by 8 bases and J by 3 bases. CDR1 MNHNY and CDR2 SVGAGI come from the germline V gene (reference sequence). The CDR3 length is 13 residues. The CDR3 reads CASLAGGEETQYF. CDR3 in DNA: TGTGCCAGCTTAGCGGGAGGGGAAGAGACCCAGTACTTC.

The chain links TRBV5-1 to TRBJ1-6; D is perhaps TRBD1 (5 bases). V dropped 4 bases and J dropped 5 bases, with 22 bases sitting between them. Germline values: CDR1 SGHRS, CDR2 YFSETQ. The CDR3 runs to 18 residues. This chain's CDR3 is CASSREGTRPLNNSPLHF. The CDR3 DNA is TGCGCCAGCAGCCGGGAGGGGACGCGGCCCCTAAATAATTCACCCCTCCACTTT.

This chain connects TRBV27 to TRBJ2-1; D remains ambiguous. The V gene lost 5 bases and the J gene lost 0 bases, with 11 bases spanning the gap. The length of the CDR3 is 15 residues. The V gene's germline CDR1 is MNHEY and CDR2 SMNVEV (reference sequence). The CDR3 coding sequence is TGTGCCAGCAGTCCGTCGCCGAGCTCCTACAATGAGCAGTTCTTC. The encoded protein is CASSPSPSSYNEQFF.

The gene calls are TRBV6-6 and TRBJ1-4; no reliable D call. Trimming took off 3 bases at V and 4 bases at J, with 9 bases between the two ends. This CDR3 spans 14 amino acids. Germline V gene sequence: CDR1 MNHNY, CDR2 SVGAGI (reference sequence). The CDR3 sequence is CASSYQQFNEKLFF. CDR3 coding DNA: TGTGCCAGCAGTTATCAACAGTTTAATGAAAAACTGTTTTTT.

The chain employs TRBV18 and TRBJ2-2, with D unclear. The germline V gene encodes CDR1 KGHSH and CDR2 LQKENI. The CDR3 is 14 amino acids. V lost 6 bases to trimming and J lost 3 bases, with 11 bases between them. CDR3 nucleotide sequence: TGTGCCAGCTCCGCGAGCTATGACACCGGGGAGCTGTTTTTT. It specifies CASSASYDTGELFF. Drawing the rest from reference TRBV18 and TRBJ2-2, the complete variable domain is NAGVMQNPRHLVRRRGQEARLRCSPMKGHSHVYWYRQLPEEGLKFMVYLQKENIIDESGMPKERFSAEFPKEGPSILRIQQVVRGDSAAYFCASSASYDTGELFFGEGSRLTVL.

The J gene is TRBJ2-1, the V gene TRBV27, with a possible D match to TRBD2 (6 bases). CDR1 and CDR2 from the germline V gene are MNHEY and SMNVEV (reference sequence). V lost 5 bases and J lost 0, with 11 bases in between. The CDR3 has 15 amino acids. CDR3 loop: CASSPGSASYNEQFF. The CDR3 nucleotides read TGTGCCAGCAGTCCCGGGAGCGCCTCCTACAATGAGCAGTTCTTC.

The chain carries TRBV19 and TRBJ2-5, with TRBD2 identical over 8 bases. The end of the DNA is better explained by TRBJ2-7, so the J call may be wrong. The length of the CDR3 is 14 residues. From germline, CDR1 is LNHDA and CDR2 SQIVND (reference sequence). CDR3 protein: CASSVPGLVNEQYF. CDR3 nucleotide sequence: TGTGCCAGTAGTGTCCCGGGACTAGTTAACGAGCAGTACTTC.

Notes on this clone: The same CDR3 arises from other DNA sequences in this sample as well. CDR3 sequence (DNA): TGCGCCAGCAGCTTGGCTGAGACCCAGTACTTC. Translating gives CASSLAETQYF. The rearrangement links TRBV5-1 to TRBJ2-5, with unresolved D. CDR1 SGHRS and CDR2 YFSETQ come from the germline V gene. This CDR3 region has 11 residues. The germline V and J ends were trimmed by 0 bases and 5 bases, with 2 bases remaining between them.

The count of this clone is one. The CDR3 DNA sequence: TGTGCCAGCAGCTTGTTGTTTTTCCGACTAGCGGACTACGAGCAGTACTTC. Translated: CASSLLFFRLADYEQYF. V usage is TRBV5-5 and J usage is TRBJ2-7; TRBD2 matches at 9 bases. Germline V lookup: CDR1 SGHKS, CDR2 YYEKEE (reference sequence). With V trimmed by 1 base and J by 3 bases, 11 bases remained unmatched. The CDR3 length is 17 residues.

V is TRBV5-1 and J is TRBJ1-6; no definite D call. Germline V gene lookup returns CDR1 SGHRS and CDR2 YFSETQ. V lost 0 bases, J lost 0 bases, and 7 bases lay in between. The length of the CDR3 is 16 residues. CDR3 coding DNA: TGCGCCAGCAGCTTGGCGGGCAGCTCCTATAATTCACCCCTCCACTTT. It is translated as CASSLAGSSYNSPLHF.

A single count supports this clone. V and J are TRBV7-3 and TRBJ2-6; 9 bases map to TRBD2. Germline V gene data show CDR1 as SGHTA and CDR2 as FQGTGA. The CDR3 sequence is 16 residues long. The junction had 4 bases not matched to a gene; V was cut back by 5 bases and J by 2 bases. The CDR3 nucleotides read TGTGCCAGCAGCCCGGTAGCGGGAGCTGGGGCCAACGTCCTGACTTTC. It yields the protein CASSPVAGAGANVLTF.

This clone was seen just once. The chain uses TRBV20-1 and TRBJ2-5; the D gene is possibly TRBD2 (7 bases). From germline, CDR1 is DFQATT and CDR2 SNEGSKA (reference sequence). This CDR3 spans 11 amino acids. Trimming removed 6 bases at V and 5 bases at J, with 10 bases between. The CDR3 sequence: CSAGGAETQYF. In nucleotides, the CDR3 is TGCAGTGCGGGGGGGGCGGAGACCCAGTACTTC.

The CDR3 spells CASTRDYLTDTQYF. In DNA form, the CDR3 reads TGTGCCAGCACGAGGGACTACCTCACAGATACGCAGTATTTT. V usage is TRBV6-1 and J usage is TRBJ2-3; 7 bases match TRBD2. Losses at the gene ends were 7 bases for V and 2 bases for J; bases not matched to a gene: 6. This CDR3 is built from 14 residues. CDR1 and CDR2 from the germline V gene are MNHNS and SASEGT.

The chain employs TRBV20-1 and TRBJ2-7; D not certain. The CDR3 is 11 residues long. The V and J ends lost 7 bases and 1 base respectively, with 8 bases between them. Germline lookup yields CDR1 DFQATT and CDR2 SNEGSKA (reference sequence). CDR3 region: CSGALSYEQYF. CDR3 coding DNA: TGCAGTGGGGCCTTATCCTACGAGCAGTACTTC.

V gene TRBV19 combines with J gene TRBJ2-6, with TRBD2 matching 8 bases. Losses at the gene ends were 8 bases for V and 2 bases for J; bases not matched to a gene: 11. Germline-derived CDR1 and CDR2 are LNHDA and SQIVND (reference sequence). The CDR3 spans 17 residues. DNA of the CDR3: TGTGCCAGTGAAAAGCGGGAGAAGTTCACTGGGGCCAACGTCCTGACTTTC. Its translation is CASEKREKFTGANVLTF.

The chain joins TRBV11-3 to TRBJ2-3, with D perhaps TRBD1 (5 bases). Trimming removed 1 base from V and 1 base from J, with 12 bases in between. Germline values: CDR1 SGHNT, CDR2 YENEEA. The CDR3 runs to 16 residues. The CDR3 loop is CASSLGWAGRTDTQYF. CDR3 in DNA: TGTGCCAGCAGCTTAGGATGGGCAGGGCGCACAGATACGCAGTATTTT.

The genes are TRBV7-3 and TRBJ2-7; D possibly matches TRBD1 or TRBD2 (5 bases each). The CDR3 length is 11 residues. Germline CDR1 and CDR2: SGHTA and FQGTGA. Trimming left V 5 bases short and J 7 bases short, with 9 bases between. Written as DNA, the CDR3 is TGTGCCAGCAGCCCTTGGGGGGAGCAGTACTTC. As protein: CASSPWGEQYF.

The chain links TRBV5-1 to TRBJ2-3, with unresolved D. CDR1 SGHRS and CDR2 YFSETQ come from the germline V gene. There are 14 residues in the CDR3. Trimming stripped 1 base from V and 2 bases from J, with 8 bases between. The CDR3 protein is CASSLYGYTDTQYF. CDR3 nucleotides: TGCGCCAGCAGCTTGTACGGATACACAGATACGCAGTATTTT.